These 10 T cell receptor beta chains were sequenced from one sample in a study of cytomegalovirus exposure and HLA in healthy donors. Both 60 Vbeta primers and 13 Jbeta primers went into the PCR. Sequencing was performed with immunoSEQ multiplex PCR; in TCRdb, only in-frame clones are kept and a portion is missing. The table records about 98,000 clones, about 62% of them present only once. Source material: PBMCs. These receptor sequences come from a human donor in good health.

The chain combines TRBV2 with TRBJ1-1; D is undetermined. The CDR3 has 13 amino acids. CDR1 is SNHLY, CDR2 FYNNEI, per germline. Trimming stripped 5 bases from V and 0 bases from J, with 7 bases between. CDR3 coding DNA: TGTGCCAGCAGTTCCGGTATGAACACTGAAGCTTTCTTT. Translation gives CASSSGMNTEAFF.

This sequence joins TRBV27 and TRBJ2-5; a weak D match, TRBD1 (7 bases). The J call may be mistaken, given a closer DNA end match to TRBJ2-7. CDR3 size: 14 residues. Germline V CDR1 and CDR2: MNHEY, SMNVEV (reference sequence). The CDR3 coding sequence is TGTGCCAGCAGTTGGAGGGACAGACCTTACGAGCAGTACTTC. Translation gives CASSWRDRPYEQYF.

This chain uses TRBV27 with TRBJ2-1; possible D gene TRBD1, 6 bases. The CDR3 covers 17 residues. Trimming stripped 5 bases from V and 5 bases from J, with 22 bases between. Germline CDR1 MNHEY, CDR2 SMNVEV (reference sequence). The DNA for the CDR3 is TGTGCCAGCAGTCCATCAGGGGACCCCGGTGTCGACAATGAGCAGTTCTTC. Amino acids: CASSPSGDPGVDNEQFF.

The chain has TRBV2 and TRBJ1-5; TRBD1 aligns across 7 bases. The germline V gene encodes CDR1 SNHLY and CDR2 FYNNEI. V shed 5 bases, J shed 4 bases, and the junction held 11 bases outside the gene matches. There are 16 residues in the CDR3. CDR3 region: CASSFRGQSLNQPQHF. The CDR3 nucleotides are TGTGCCAGCAGTTTTAGGGGACAGTCCCTGAATCAGCCCCAGCATTTT.

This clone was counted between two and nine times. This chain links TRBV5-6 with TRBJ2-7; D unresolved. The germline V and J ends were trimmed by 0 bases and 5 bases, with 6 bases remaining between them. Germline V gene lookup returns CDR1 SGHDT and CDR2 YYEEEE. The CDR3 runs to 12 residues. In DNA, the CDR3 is TGTGCCAGCAGCTTGGGTATTGACGAGCAGTACTTC. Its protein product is CASSLGIDEQYF.

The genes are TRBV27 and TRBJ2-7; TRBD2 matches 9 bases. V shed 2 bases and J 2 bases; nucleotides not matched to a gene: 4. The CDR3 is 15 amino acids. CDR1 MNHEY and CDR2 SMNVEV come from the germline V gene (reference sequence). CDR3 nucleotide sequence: TGTGCCAGCAGTTTAGGGCTAGCGGGAACCTACGAGCAGTACTTC. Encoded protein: CASSLGLAGTYEQYF.

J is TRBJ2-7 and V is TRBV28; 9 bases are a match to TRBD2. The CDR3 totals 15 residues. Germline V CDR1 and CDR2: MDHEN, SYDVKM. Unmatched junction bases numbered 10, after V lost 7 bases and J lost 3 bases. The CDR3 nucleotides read TGTGCCAGCACCCCCGCGGGGGGGCGAGACTACGAGCAGTACTTC. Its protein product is CASTPAGGRDYEQYF.

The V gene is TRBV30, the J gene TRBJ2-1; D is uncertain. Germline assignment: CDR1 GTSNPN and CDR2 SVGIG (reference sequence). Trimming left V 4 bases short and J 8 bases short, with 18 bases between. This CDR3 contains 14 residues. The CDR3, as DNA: TGTGCCTGGATGAGGCTAGAAGTTTGGGATGAGCAGTTCTTC. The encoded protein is CAWMRLEVWDEQFF.

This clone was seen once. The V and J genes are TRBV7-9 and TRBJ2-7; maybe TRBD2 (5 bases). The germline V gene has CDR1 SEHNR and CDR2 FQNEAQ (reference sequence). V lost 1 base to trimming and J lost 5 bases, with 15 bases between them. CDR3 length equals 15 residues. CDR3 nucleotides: TGTGCCAGCAGCTTAGGCCAGCTAGCTTCTCACGAGCAGTACTTC. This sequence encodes CASSLGQLASHEQYF.

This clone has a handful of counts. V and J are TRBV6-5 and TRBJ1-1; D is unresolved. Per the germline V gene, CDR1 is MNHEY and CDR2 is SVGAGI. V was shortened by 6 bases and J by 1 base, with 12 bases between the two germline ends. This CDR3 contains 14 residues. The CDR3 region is CASRVLGSNTEAFF. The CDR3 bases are TGTGCCAGCAGAGTACTCGGGTCGAACACTGAAGCTTTCTTT.